This T cell receptor (beta chain) was sequenced during a study of regulatory T cells in long-lasting Graves disease (dated by TCRdb to the early 2020s). In the study overall: Patients with newly diagnosed Graves' disease had been on antithyroid drugs for under 3 months. Patients with persistent Graves' disease were compared with patients with newly diagnosed Graves' disease using TCR sequencing and RNA sequencing of peripheral blood. The study was conducted in China and was registered as a clinical trial. TCR sequencing covered 13 persistent and approximately 20 newly diagnosed Graves' disease patients, 33 samples in total. Broader findings and caveats from the paper: Persistent disease showed preferential use of TRBV28, TRBJ1-2 and TRBJ2-5, whereas newly diagnosed disease favored TRBV20-1 and TRBJ2-1. Persistent patients shared more public clonotypes among themselves (approximately 2,500) than newly diagnosed patients did (approximately 870). The authors acknowledged the small sample size as a limitation that may reduce accuracy. Sequencing and analysis were limited to the TCR beta chain. Compared with newly diagnosed patients, patients with persistent Graves' disease had lower TCR Shannon entropy and fewer highly expanded clones, which suggests clonal expansion. Peripheral blood alone was examined, since thyroid tissue, which constituted the primary lesion, could not be accessed.

Receptors were amplified or captured by multiplex PCR. Sequencing relied on an Illumina HiSeq 4000. To build TCR beta libraries, CDR3 regions were amplified by Arm-PCR using iRepertoire HTBI primers. Before sequencing, the PCR products underwent gel purification. In the original analysis: Gene usage analysis of CDR3 amino acid clonotypes relied on the 60 to 65 TRBV and 14 TRBJ segments identified across samples. COPE and FqMerger were used to merge filtered high-quality paired reads into contigs. BLAST was used to align contigs to the IMGT TRBV, TRBD and TRBJ reference genes, and CDR3 was defined following IMGT. Any clonotype with a frequency above 0.1% was counted as a highly expanded clone. Shannon entropy served as the measure of repertoire diversity, while the Gini coefficient captured V-J evenness. Clonotypes shared by more than one individual were considered public. The public reads were quality trimmed at Q25 with fastp and then assembled into clones with MiXCR by TCRdb, keeping productive beta chains. When rows share a CDR3 protein, they turn into one entry using the most common DNA and genes. None of the V and J calls come from the authors' own analysis; TCRdb made them. This sample gives over 350,000 distinct CDR3 sequences in total; around 13% of them show up just once. Together, the top ten hold about a sixth of the sample.

This clonotype was seen only a few times. Which antigen it targets is not known. No clone much larger than this one lies a single base away; base qualities are absent. The intended sense of this specimen's time point label: newly diagnosed GD, antithyroid drugs for less than 3 months. For both TCR sequencing and RNA sequencing, RNA was extracted from PBMCs in TRIzol. Graves' disease was diagnosed according to American Thyroid Association guidelines. Patients were recruited from an endocrinology department in Xi'an, China. Each patient gave around 9 milliliters of peripheral blood, collected in an EDTA anticoagulant tube. Ficoll Paque Plus density gradient separation was used to isolate PBMCs, and no further T cell sorting was done. RNA quality was checked with an Agilent 2100 Bioanalyzer and agarose gel, and concentration with a NanoDrop 2000. As encoded in the germline V gene, CDR1 is MGHDK while CDR2 is SYGVNS. The CDR3, from cysteine to phenylalanine, totals 16 residues. CDR3 DNA only is kept here, 48 bases in frame from base 1. V is pared back by 1 base and J by 1 base, with 13 bases lying between the germline termini.

A further study also used this sample, focusing on T cells in Graves' hyperthyroidism and ophthalmopathy. As the second publication notes: Stable Graves' hyperthyroidism was defined as no progression to ophthalmopathy during 18 months of follow-up. Hyperthyroidism patients were newly diagnosed, had a disease duration of under 2 months, and were aged 18 to 65 years. Any patient with an uncontrolled infection, another autoimmune disease, pregnancy or lactation was excluded. Clinical symptoms, serum thyroxine and TRAb, thyroid ultrasound, and orbital computed tomography formed the basis for the diagnoses. The first round of RT-PCR for the TCR CDR3 was performed with the HTBI primer set and the Qiagen OneStep RT-PCR kit. Most expanded thyroid clonotypes (frequency above 0.001) were also found in blood, which suggests that blood repertoires may mirror thyroid immune responses. A 13 V-J signature model separated ophthalmopathy from stable hyperthyroidism, with roughly 88% sensitivity and 81% to 83% specificity in cross-validation and 80%/75% in testing. In validation, the model predicted progression to ophthalmopathy with roughly 70% sensitivity and approximately 78% specificity, a median of 6.5 months before onset. TCR V-J signatures able to tell the groups apart were searched for in a discovery cohort of about a hundred patients, of whom more than 40 had Graves' ophthalmopathy and around 57 had stable Graves' hyperthyroidism. Whether ophthalmopathy could be predicted prospectively was tested in an independent validation cohort made up of 18 to 20 hyperthyroidism patients plus 17 patients who later progressed to ophthalmopathy. The roughly 91 discovery patients were randomly divided into training and test sets at a 7:3 ratio. In addition, the study compared T-cell repertoires in thyroid tissue and in blood from about 6 Graves' hyperthyroidism patients. After blood sampling, hyperthyroidism patients were treated with methimazole at a starting dose of 30 mg daily, and ophthalmopathy patients were treated with high-dose intravenous methylprednisolone. The libraries were constructed in a second round of multiplex PCR and then size-selected and purified. Paired-end sequencing of the libraries was performed with 100 bp reads on an Illumina HiSeq2000. SOAPnuke was used to process the raw data, throwing out any read that contained adapters or uncalled bases, had a mean Phred below 15, or lacked an exact constant-primer or identifier match. COPE v1.2.5 was used to merge high-quality paired reads, and clonotypes were defined as unique nucleotide sequences. MiTCR v1.1 was used to align the clonotypes against IMGT TRBV, TRBD and TRBJ reference segments. Analysis was restricted to V-J combinations with a frequency above 0.0001, which covered roughly 99% of repertoires. A TCS score was defined as the ratio of F50 (clonal expansion) to E x V (chaos), with BLOSUM62-based TCRdist applied between CDR3 peptides within each V-J. Welch's t-statistics and random forest reduced some 510 V-J features to 13, which were used in a naive Bayes classifier (R e1071). No statistical method was used to set the sample size in advance, and investigators knew the group allocation. The paper reports TCR Vbeta CDR3 sequencing of 130 to 150 peripheral blood samples: around 45 ophthalmopathy, fewer than 80 hyperthyroidism and approximately 17 progressor patients.

This receptor was identified in a woman between 50 and 59 years old with Graves disease. Donor details come from another sample of the same person, matched by shared clones. The sample consisted of peripheral blood mononuclear cells (PBMCs), taken at new diagnosis, from a patient treated with antithyroid drugs. The chain is assembled from TRBV25-1 and TRBJ1-1, and perhaps TRBD1 as D gene, on 5 matching bases. The CDR3: CASSELGPGQNTEAFF. The sequenced DNA: TGTGCCAGCAGTGAATTGGGGCCAGGACAGAACACTGAAGCTTTCTTT.